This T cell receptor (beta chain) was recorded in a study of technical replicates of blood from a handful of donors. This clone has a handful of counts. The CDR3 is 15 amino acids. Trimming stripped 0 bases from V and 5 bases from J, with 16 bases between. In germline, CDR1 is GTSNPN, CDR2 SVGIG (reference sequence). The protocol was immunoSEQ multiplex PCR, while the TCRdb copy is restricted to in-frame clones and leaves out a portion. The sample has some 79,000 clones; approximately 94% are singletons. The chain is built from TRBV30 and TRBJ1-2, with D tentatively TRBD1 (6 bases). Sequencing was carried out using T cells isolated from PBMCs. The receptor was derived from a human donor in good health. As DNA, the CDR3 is TGTGCCTGGAGTGTGGGAATGGACAGCTTATATGGCTACACCTTC. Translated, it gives CAWSVGMDSLYGYTF.